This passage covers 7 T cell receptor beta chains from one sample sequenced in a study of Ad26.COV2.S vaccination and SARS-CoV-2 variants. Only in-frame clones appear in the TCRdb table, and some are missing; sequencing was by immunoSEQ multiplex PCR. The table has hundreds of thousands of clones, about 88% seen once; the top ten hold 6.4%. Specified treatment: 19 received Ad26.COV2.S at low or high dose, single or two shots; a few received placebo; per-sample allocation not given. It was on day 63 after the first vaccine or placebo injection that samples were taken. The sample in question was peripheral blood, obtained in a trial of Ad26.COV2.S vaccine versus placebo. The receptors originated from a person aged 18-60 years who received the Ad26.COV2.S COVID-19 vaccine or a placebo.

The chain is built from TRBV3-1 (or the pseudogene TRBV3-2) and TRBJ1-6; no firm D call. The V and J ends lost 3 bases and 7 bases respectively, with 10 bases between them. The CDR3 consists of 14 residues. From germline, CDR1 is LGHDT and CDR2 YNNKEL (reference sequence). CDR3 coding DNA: TGTGCCAGCAGCCATTCCGGCGGAAATTCACCCCTCCACTTT. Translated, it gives CASSHSGGNSPLHF.

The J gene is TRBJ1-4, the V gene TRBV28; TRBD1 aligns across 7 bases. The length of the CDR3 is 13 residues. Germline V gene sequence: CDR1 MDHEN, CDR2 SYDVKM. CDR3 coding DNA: TGTGCTTGCGGGGGGACAGCTAATGAAAAACTGTTTTTT. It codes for CACGGTANEKLFF. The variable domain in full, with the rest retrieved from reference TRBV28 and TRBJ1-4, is DVKVTQSSRYLVKRTGEKVFLECVQDMDHENMFWYRQDPGLGLRLIYFSYDVKMKEKGDIPEGYSVSREKKERFSLILESASTNQTSMYLCACGGTANEKLFFGSGTQLSVL.

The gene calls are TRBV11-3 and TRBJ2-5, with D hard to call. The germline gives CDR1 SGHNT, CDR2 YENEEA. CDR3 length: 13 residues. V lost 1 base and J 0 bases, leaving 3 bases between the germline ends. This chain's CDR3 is CASSLGDQETQYF. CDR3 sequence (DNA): TGTGCCAGCAGCTTAGGTGACCAAGAGACCCAGTACTTC.

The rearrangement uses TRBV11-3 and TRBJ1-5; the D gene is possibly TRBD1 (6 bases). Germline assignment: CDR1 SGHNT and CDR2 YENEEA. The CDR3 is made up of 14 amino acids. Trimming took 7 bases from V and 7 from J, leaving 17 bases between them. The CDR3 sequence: CASNPRGAYQPQHF. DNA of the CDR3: TGTGCCAGCAACCCCCGGGGGGCTTACCAGCCCCAGCATTTT.

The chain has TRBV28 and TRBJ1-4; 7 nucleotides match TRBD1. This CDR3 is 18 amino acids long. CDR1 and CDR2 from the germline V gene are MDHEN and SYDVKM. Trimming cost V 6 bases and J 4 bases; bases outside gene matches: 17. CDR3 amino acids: CASRARDRGGGDNEKLFF. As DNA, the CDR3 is TGTGCCAGCAGGGCCCGGGACAGAGGTGGGGGGGATAATGAAAAACTGTTTTTT. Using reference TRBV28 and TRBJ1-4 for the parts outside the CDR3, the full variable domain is DVKVTQSSRYLVKRTGEKVFLECVQDMDHENMFWYRQDPGLGLRLIYFSYDVKMKEKGDIPEGYSVSREKKERFSLILESASTNQTSMYLCASRARDRGGGDNEKLFFGSGTQLSVL.

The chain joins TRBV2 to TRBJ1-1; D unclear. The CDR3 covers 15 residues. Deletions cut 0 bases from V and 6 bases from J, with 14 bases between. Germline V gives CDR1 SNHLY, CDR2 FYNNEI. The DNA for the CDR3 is TGTGCCAGCAGTGAAGCTCTGGCACCTTGGGCTGAAGCTTTCTTT. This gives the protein CASSEALAPWAEAFF. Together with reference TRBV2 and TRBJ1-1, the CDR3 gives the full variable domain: EPEVTQTPSHQVTQMGQEVILRCVPISNHLYFYWYRQILGQKVEFLVSFYNNEISEKSEIFDDQFSVERPDGSNFTLKIRSTKLEDSAMYFCASSEALAPWAEAFFGQGTRLTVV.

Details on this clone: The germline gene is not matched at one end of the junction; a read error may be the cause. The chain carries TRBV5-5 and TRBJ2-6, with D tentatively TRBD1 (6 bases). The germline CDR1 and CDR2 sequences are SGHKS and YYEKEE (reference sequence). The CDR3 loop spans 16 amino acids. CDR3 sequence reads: CASSSAGGSAANVLTF. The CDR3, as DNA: TGTGCCAGCAGCTCAGCTGGGGGCTCTGCGGCCAACGTCCTGACTTTC.